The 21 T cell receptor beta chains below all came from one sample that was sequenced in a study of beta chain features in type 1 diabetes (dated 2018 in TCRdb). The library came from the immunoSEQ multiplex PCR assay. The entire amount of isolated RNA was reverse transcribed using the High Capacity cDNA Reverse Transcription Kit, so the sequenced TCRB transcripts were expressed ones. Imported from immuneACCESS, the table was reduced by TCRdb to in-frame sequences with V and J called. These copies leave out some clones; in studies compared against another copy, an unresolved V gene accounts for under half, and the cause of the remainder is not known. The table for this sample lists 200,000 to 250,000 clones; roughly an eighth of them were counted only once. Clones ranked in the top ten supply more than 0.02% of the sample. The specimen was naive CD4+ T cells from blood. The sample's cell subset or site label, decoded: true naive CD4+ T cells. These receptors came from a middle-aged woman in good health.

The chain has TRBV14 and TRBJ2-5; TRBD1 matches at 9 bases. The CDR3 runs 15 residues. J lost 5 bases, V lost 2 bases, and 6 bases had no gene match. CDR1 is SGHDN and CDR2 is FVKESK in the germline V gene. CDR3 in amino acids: CASSQNTGGRETQYF. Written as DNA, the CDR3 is TGTGCCAGCAGCCAAAACACAGGGGGCCGGGAGACCCAGTACTTC.

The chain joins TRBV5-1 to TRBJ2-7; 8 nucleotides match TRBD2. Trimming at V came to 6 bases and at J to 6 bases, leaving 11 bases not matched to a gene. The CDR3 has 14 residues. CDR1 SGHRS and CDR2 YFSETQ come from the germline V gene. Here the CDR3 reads CASNAGGVLGEQYF. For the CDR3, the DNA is TGCGCCAGCAATGCGGGGGGCGTCCTGGGCGAGCAGTACTTC.

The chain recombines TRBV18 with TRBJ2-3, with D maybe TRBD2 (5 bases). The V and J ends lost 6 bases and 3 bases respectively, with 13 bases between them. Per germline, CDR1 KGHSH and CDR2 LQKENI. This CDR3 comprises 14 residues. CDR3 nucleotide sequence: TGTGCCAGCTCCCACAGAGAGGGAACAGATACGCAGTATTTT. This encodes CASSHREGTDTQYF.

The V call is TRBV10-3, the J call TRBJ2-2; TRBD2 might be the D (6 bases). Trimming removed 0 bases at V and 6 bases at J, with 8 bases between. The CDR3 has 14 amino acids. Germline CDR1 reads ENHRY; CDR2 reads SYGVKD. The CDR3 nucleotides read TGTGCCATCAGTGAGTCGACTAGGCCCGGGGAGCTGTTTTTT. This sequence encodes CAISESTRPGELFF.

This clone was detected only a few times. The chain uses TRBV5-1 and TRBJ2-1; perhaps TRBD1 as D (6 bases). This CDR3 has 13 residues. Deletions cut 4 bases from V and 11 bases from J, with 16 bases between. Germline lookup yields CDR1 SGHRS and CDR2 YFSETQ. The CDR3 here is CASSLYRTEKQFF. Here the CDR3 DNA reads TGCGCCAGCAGCCTCTACAGGACAGAAAAGCAGTTCTTC.

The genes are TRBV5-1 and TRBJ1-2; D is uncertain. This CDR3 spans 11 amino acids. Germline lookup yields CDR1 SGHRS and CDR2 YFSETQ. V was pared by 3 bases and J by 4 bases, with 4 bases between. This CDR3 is CASSSIYGYTF. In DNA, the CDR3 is TGCGCCAGCAGCTCAATCTATGGCTACACCTTC.

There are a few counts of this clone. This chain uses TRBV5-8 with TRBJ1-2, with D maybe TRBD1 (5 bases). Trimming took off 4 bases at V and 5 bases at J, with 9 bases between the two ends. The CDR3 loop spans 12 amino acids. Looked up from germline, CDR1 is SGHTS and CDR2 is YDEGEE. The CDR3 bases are TGTGCCAGCAGCCCCGGGGGGTATGGCTACACCTTC. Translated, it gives CASSPGGYGYTF.

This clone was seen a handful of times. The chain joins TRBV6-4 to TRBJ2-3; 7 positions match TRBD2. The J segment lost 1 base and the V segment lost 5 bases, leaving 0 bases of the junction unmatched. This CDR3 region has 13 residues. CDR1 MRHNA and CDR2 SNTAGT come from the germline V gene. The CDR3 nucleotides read TGTGCCAGCAGTAGCGGGGGCACAGATACGCAGTATTTT. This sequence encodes CASSSGGTDTQYF.

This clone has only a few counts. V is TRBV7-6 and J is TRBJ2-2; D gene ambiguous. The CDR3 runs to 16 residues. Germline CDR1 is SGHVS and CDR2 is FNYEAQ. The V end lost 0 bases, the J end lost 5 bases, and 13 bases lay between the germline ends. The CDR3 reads CASSLAPRSGTGELFF. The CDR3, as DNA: TGTGCCAGCAGCTTAGCCCCCCGCTCGGGTACCGGGGAGCTGTTTTTT.

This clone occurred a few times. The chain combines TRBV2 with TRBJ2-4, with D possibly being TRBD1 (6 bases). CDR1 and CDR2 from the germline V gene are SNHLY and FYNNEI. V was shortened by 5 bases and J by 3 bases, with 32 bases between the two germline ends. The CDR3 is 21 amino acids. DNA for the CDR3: TGTGCCAGCAGTCAGCCGGGACACCCAACAGGGATGTCCTCGGTCAAAAACATTCAGTACTTC. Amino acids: CASSQPGHPTGMSSVKNIQYF.

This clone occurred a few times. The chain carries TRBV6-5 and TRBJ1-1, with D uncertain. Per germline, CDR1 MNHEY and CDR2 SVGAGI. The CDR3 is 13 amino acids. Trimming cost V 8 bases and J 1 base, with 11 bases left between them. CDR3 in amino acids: CASWRGGNTEAFF. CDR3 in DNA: TGTGCCAGCTGGAGAGGAGGGAACACTGAAGCTTTCTTT.

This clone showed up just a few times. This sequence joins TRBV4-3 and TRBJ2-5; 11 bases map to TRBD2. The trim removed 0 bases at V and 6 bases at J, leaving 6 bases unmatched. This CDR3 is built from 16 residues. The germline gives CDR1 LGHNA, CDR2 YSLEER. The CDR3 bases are TGCGCCAGCAGCCAAGATATAGCGGGGGGGCTTAAGACCCAGTACTTC. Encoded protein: CASSQDIAGGLKTQYF.

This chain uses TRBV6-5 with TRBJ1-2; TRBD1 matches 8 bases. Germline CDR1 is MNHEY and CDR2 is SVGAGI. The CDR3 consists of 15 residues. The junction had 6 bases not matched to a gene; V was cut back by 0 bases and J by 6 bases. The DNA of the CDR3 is TGTGCCAGCAGTTACTCCCAGCAGGGGGCACATGGCTACACCTTC. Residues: CASSYSQQGAHGYTF.

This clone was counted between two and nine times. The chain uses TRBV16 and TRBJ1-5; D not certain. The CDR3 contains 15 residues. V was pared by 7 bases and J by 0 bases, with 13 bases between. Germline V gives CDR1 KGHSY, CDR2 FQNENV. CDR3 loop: CASTPADNSNQPQHF. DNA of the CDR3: TGTGCCAGCACCCCGGCGGATAATAGCAATCAGCCCCAGCATTTT.

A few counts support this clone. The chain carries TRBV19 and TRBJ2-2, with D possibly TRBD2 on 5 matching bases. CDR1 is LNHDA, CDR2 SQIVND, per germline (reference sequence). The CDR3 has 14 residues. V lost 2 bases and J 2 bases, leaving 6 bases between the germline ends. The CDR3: CASSIRGNTGELFF. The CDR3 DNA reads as TGTGCCAGTAGTATACGGGGTAACACCGGGGAGCTGTTTTTT.

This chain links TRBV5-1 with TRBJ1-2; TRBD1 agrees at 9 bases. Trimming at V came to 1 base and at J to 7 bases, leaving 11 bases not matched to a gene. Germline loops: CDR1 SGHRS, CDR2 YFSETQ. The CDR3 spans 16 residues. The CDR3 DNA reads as TGCGCCAGCAGCTTGACCCGAACAGGGGGCTCGGGTGGCTACACCTTC. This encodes CASSLTRTGGSGGYTF.

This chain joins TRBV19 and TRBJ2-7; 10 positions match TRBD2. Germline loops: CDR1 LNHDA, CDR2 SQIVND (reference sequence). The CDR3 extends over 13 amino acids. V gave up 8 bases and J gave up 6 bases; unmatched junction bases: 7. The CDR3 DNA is TGTGCCAGTTCAGCGGGGGGGCTCGTCGAGCAGTACTTC. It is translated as CASSAGGLVEQYF.

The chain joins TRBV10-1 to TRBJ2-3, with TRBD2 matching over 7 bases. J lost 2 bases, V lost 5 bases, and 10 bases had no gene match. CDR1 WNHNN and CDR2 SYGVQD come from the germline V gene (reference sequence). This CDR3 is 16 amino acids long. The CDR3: CASSPAEAGSTDTQYF. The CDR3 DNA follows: TGCGCCAGCAGTCCAGCGGAAGCGGGGTCCACAGATACGCAGTATTTT.

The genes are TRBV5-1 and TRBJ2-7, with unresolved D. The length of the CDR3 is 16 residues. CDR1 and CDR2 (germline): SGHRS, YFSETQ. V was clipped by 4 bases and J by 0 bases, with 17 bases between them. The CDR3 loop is CASSPTDRWSSYEQYF. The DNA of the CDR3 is TGCGCCAGCAGCCCAACCGACCGGTGGAGCTCCTACGAGCAGTACTTC.

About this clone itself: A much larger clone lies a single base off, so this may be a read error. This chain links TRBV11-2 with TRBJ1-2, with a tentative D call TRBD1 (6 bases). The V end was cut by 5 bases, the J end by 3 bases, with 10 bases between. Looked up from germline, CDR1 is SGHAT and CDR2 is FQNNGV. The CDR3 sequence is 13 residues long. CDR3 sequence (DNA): TGTGCCAGCAGCCCCGACAGGTACTATGGCTACACCTTC. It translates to CASSPDRYYGYTF.

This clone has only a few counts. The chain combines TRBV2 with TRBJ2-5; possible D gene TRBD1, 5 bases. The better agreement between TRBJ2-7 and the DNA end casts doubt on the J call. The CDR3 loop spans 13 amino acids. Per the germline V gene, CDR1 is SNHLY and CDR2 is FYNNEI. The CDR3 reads CASTRDRAYEQYF. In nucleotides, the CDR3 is TGTGCCAGTACGCGCGACAGAGCCTACGAGCAGTACTTC.